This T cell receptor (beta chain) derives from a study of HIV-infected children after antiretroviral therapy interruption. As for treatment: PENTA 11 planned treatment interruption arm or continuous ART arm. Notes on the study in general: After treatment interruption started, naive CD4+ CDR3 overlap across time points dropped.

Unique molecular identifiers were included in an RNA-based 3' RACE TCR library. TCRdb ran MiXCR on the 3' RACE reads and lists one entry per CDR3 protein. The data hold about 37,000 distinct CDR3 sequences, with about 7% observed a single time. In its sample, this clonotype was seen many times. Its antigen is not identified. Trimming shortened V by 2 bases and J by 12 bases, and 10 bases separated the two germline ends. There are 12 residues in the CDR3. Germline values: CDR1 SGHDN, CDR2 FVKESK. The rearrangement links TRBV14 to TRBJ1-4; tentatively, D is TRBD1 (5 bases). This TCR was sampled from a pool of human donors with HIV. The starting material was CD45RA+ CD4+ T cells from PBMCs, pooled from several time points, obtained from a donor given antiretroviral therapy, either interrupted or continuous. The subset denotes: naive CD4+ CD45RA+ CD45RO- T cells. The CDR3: CASSQSVRELFF. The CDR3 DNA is TGTGCCAGCAGCCAAAGCGTCAGGGAACTGTTTTTT.